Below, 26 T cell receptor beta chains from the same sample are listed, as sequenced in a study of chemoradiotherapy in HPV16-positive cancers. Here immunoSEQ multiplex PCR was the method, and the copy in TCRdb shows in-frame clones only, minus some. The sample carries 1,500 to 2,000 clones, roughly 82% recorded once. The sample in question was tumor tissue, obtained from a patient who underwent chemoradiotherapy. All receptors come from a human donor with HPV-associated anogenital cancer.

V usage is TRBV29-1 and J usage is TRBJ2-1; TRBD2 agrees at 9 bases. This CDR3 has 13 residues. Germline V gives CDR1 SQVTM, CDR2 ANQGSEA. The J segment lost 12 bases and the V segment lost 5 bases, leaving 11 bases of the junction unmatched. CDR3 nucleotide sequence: TGCAGCGTTTGGGGACTAGCAGGGTTCGGGCAGTTCTTC. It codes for CSVWGLAGFGQFF.

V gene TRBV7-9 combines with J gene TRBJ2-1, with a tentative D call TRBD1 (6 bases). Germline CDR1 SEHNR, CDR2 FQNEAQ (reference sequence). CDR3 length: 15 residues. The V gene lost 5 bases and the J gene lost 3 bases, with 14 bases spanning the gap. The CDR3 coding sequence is TGTGCCAGCAGCCCAACAGGGTATGTCTACAATGAGCAGTTCTTC. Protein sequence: CASSPTGYVYNEQFF.

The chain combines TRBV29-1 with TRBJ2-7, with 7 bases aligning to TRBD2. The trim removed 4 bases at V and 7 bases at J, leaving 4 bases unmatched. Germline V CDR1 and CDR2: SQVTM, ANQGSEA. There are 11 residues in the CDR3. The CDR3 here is CSVGGGKEQYF. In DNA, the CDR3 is TGCAGCGTTGGCGGGGGTAAGGAGCAGTACTTC.

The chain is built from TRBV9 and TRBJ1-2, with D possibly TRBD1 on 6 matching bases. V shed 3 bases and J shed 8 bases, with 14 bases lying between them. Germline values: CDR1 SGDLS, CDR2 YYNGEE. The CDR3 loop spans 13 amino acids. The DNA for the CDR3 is TGTGCCAGCAGCGCCACAGGGAAGGGCGGCTACACCTTC. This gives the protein CASSATGKGGYTF.

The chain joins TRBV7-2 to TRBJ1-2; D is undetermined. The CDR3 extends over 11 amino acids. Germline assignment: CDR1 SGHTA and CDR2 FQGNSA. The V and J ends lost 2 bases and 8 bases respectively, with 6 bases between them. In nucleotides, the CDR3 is TGTGCCAGCAGCTTAAATCGGGGCTACACCTTC. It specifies CASSLNRGYTF.

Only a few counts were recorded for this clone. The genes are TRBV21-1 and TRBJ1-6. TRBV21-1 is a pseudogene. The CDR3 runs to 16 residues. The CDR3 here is CASSKAGGVGNSPLHF. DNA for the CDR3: TGTGCCAGCAGCAAAGCGGGGGGGGTGGGAAATTCACCCCTCCACTTT.

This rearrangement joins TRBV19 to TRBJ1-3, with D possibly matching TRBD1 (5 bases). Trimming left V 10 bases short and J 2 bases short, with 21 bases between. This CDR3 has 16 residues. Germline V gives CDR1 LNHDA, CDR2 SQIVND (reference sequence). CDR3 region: CATTRSQGFTGNTIYF. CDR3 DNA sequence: TGTGCCACTACGCGATCTCAGGGTTTTACTGGAAACACCATATATTTT.

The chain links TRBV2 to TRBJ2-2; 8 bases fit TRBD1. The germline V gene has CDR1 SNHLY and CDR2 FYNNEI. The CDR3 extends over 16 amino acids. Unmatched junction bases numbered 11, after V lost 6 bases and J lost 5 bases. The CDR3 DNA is TGTGCCAGCAGGGGCTCGACAGGGGCAACTACCGGGGAGCTGTTTTTT. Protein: CASRGSTGATTGELFF.

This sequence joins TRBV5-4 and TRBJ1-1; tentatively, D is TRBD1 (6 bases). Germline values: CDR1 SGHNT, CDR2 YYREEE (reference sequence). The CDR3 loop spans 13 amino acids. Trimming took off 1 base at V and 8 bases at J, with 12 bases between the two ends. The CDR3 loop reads CASSLTQGREAFF. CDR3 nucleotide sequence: TGTGCCAGCAGCTTGACCCAGGGGAGGGAAGCTTTCTTT.

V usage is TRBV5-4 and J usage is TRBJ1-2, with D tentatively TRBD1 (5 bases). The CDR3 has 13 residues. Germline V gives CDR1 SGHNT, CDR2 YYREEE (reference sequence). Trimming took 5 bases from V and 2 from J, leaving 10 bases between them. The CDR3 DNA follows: TGTGCCAGCAGTTCACAGGAGAACTATGGCTACACCTTC. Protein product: CASSSQENYGYTF.

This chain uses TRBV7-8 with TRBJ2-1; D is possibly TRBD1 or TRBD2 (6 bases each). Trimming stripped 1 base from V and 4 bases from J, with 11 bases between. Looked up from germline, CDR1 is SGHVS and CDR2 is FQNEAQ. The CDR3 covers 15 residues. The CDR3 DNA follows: TGTGCCAGCAGCTTAGAAGGGGGACTTTACAATGAGCAGTTCTTC. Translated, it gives CASSLEGGLYNEQFF. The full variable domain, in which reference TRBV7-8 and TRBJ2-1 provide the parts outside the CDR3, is GAGVSQSPRYKVAKRGQDVALRCDPISGHVSLFWYQQALGQGPEFLTYFQNEAQLDKSGLPSDRFFAERPEGSVSTLKIQRTQQEDSAVYLCASSLEGGLYNEQFFGPGTRLTVL.

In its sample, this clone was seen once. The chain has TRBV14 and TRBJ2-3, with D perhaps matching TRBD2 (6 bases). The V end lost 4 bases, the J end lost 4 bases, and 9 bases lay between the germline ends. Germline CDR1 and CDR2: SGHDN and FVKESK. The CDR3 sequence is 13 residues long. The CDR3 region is CASSRGEADTQYF. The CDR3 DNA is TGTGCCAGCAGCCGAGGGGAGGCAGATACGCAGTATTTT.

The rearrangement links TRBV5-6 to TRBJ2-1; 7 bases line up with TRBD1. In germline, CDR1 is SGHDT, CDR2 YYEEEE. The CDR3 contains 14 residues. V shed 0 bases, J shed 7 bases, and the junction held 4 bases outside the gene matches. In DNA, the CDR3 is TGTGCCAGCAGCTTGGGACAGGGATTTAATGAGCAGTTCTTC. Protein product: CASSLGQGFNEQFF. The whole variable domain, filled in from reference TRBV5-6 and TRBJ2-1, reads DAGVTQSPTHLIKTRGQQVTLRCSPKSGHDTVSWYQQALGQGPQFIFQYYEEEERQRGNFPDRFSGHQFPNYSSELNVNALLLGDSALYLCASSLGQGFNEQFFGPGTRLTVL.

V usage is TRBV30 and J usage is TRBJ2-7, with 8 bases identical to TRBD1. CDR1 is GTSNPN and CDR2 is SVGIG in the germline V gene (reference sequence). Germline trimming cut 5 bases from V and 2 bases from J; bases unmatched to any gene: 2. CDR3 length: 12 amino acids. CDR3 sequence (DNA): TGTGCCTGGCGGACAGGGACCTACGAGCAGTACTTC. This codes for CAWRTGTYEQYF.

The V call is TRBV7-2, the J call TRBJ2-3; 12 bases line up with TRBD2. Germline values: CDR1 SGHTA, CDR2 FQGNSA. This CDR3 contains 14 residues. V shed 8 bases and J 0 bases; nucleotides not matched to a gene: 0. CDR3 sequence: CASGTSGSTDTQYF. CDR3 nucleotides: TGTGCCAGCGGGACTAGCGGGAGCACAGATACGCAGTATTTT.

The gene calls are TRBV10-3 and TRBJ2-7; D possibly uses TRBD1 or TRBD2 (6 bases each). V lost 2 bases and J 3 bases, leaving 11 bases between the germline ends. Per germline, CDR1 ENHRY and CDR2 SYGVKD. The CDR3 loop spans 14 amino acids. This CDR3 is CAISEAGHNYEQYF. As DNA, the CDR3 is TGTGCCATCAGTGAGGCGGGACACAACTACGAGCAGTACTTC.

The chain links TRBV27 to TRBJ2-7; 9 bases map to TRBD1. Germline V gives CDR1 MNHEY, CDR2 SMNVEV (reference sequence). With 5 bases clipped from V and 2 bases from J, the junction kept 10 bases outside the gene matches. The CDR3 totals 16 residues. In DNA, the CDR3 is TGTGCCAGCAGTAATTCGGGGGGACAGGGAACCTACGAGCAGTACTTC. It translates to CASSNSGGQGTYEQYF.

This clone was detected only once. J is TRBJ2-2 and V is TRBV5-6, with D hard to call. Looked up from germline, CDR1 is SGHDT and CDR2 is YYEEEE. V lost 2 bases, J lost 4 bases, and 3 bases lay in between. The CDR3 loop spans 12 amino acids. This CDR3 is CASSLFTGELFF. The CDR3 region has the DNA TGTGCCAGCAGCTTATTCACCGGGGAGCTGTTTTTT.

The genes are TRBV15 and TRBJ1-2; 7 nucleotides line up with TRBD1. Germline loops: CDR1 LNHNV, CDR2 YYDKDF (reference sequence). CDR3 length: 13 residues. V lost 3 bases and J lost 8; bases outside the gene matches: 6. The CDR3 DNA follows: TGTGCCACCAGCAGTAGGACAGGTCAGGGCTACACCTTC. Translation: CATSSRTGQGYTF. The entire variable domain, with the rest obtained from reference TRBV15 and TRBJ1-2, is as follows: DAMVIQNPRYQVTQFGKPVTLSCSQTLNHNVMYWYQQKSSQAPKLLFHYYDKDFNNEADTPDNFQSRRPNTSFCFLDIRSPGLGDTAMYLCATSSRTGQGYTFGSGTRLTVV.

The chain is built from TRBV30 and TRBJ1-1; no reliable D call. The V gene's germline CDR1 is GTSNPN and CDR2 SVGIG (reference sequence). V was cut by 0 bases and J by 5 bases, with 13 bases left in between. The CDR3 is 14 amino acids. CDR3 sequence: CAWSVRPLGTEAFF. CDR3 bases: TGTGCCTGGAGTGTAAGGCCTCTAGGGACTGAAGCTTTCTTT.

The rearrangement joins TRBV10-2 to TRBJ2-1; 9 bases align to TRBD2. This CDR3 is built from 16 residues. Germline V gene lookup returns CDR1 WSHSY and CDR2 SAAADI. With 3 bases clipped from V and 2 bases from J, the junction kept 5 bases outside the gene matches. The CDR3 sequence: CASSEGGRAAYNEQFF. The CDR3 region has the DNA TGCGCCAGCAGTGAAGGCGGGAGGGCCGCCTACAATGAGCAGTTCTTC.

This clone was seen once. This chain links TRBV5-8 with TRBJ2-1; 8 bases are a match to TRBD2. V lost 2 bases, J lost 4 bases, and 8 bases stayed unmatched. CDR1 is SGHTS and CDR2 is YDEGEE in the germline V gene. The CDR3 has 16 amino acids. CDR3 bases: TGTGCCAGCAGCTTAAGTGGTAGCGGGGTATACAATGAGCAGTTCTTC. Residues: CASSLSGSGVYNEQFF.

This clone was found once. The CDR3 here is CASSRDRAAEAFF. In DNA form, the CDR3 reads TGCGCCAGCAGCCGGGACAGGGCCGCTGAAGCTTTCTTT. J is TRBJ1-1 and V is TRBV5-1; 9 bases line up with TRBD1. Trimming took 4 bases from V and 6 from J; bases not matched to a gene: 4. CDR1 SGHRS and CDR2 YFSETQ come from the germline V gene. The CDR3 runs 13 residues.

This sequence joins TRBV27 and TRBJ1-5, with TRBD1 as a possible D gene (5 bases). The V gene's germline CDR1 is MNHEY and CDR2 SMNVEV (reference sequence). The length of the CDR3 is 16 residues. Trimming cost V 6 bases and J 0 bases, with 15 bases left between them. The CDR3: CASSLDSGLSNQPQHF. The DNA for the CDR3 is TGTGCCAGCAGCCTTGACTCAGGGCTTAGCAATCAGCCCCAGCATTTT.

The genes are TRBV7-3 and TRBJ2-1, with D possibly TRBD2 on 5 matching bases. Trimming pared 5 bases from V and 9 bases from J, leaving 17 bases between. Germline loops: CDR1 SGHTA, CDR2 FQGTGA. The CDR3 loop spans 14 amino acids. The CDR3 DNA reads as TGTGCCAGCAGCGCGACCGTACTAGGGAGTGAGCAGTTCTTC. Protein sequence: CASSATVLGSEQFF.

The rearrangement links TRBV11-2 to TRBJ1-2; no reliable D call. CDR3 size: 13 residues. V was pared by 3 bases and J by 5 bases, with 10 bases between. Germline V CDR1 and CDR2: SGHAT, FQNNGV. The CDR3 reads CASSLWESYGYTF. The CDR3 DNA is TGTGCCAGCAGCTTGTGGGAATCTTATGGCTACACCTTC.